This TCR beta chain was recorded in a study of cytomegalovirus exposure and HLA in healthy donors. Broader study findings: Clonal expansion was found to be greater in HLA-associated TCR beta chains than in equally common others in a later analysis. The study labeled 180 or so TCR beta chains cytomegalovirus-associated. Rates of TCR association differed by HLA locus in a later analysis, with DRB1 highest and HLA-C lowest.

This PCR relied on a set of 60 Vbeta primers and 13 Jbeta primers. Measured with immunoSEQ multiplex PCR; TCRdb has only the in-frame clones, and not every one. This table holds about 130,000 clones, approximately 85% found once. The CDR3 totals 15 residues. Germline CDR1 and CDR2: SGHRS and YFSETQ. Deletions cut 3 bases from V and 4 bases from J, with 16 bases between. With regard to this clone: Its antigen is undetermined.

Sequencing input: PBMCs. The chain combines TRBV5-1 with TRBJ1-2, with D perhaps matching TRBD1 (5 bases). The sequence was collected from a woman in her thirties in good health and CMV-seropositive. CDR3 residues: CASSSEGHGGYGYTF. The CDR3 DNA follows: TGCGCCAGCAGCTCCGAGGGGCACGGGGGCTATGGCTACACCTTC.